These 29 T cell receptor beta chains originate from one sample sequenced in a study of cytomegalovirus exposure and HLA in healthy donors. The PCR employed 60 Vbeta primers together with 13 Jbeta primers. Sequencing was performed with immunoSEQ multiplex PCR; in TCRdb, only in-frame clones are kept and a portion is missing. There are 180,000 or so clones in the sample; about 69% occur only once, and under 3% lies in the top ten. The sequenced sample was PBMCs. These TCRs come from a human donor in good health.

The genes are TRBV23-1 and TRBJ2-7; TRBD1 aligns across 9 bases. TRBV23-1 has ORF status, its function being uncertain. The V and J ends lost 4 bases and 4 bases, in that order; junction bases with no gene match: 14. The CDR3 totals 17 residues. The CDR3 DNA is TGCGCCAGCAGTCTCCGGGACAGGGCCTTGGGATTTTACGAGCAGTACTTC. Its translation: CASSLRDRALGFYEQYF.

The V gene is TRBV5-1, the J gene TRBJ1-4; TRBD1 matches at 9 bases. CDR1 and CDR2 from the germline V gene are SGHRS and YFSETQ. J gave up 6 bases and V 4 bases, and 4 bases lay outside the gene matches. The CDR3 is 14 amino acids. CDR3 nucleotide sequence: TGCGCCAGCAGCCTGACAGGGGGGGATGAAAAACTGTTTTTT. Translated: CASSLTGGDEKLFF.

The chain links TRBV2 to TRBJ2-3; possible D gene TRBD1, 5 bases. Per the germline V gene, CDR1 is SNHLY and CDR2 is FYNNEI. This CDR3 comprises 14 residues. Between the trimmed V and J ends, which lost 5 bases and 0 bases, there was a span of 9 bases. CDR3 amino acids: CASSYRISTDTQYF. Written as DNA, the CDR3 is TGTGCCAGCAGTTACAGGATCAGCACAGATACGCAGTATTTT.

The chain uses TRBV2 and TRBJ1-2; no reliable D call. The CDR3 covers 15 residues. Looked up from germline, CDR1 is SNHLY and CDR2 is FYNNEI. Trimming shortened V by 7 bases and J by 0 bases, and 15 bases separated the two germline ends. CDR3 nucleotide sequence: TGTGCCAGCATACAGTCCCCCGAAGCTAACTATGGCTACACCTTC. Its translation is CASIQSPEANYGYTF.

The chain couples TRBV29-1 to TRBJ2-3, with D perhaps TRBD2 (6 bases). This CDR3 spans 13 amino acids. The germline gives CDR1 SQVTM, CDR2 ANQGSEA. Trimming removed 4 bases from V and 2 bases from J, with 10 bases in between. CDR3 DNA sequence: TGCAGCGTTGCACCTAGCGTCACAGATACGCAGTATTTT. Amino acid sequence: CSVAPSVTDTQYF.

CDR3 nucleotides: TGTGCCAGCAGCTTAGATGGCAGGGGTGATGGCTACACCTTC. Residues: CASSLDGRGDGYTF. The chain uses TRBV7-2 and TRBJ1-2; D may be TRBD1 (6 bases). The CDR3 is 14 amino acids. The V end was cut by 1 base, the J end by 6 bases, with 12 bases between. Germline V gene sequence: CDR1 SGHTA, CDR2 FQGNSA. The full variable domain, in which reference TRBV7-2 and TRBJ1-2 provide the parts outside the CDR3, is GAGVSQSPSNKVTEKGKDVELRCDPISGHTALYWYRQSLGQGLEFLIYFQGNSAPDKSGLPSDRFSAERTGGSVSTLTIQRTQQEDSAVYLCASSLDGRGDGYTFGSGTRLTVV.

This clone showed up just a few times. The rearrangement links TRBV5-6 to TRBJ1-1, with D perhaps matching TRBD1 (5 bases). V gave up 2 bases and J gave up 1 base, with 6 bases separating them. The CDR3 runs 13 residues. CDR1 is SGHDT and CDR2 is YYEEEE in the germline V gene. CDR3 loop: CASSFDRNTEAFF. The CDR3 DNA reads TGTGCCAGCAGCTTCGACAGGAACACTGAAGCTTTCTTT.

This clone was observed once. The rearrangement joins TRBV9 to TRBJ2-2; the D gene is possibly TRBD2 (5 bases). The V and J ends lost 2 bases and 0 bases respectively, with 14 bases between them. Germline-derived CDR1 and CDR2 are SGDLS and YYNGEE. The CDR3 loop spans 17 amino acids. CDR3 amino acids: CASSVHRLEANTGELFF. Here the CDR3 DNA reads TGTGCCAGCAGCGTCCATAGATTGGAGGCGAACACCGGGGAGCTGTTTTTT.

The chain couples TRBV28 to TRBJ1-4; 7 bases line up with TRBD1. V dropped 6 bases and J dropped 4; count of bases not matched to a gene: 5. The CDR3 consists of 14 residues. Germline values: CDR1 MDHEN, CDR2 SYDVKM. The CDR3 DNA reads as TGTGCCAGCAGGTCAGGGGGACTTAATGAAAAACTGTTTTTT. Its translation is CASRSGGLNEKLFF.

The chain couples TRBV18 to TRBJ2-7; TRBD2 aligns across 7 bases. After removal of 2 bases from V and 2 bases from J, the junction contained 3 bases not matched to a gene. CDR3 length: 14 amino acids. The V gene's germline CDR1 is KGHSH and CDR2 LQKENI. CDR3 in amino acids: CASSPSGRAYEQYF. As DNA, the CDR3 is TGTGCCAGCTCACCATCGGGGAGGGCCTACGAGCAGTACTTC.

This chain uses TRBV5-1 with TRBJ2-3; TRBD1 aligns across 7 bases. The CDR3 runs 15 residues. J was trimmed by 4 bases and V by 4 bases; bases with no gene match: 9. Germline V gene sequence: CDR1 SGHRS, CDR2 YFSETQ. CDR3: CASSSLAQGADTQYF. The CDR3 DNA reads as TGCGCCAGCAGCAGCTTAGCCCAGGGGGCAGATACGCAGTATTTT.

The chain has TRBV27 and TRBJ1-1, with D perhaps matching TRBD1 (5 bases). Germline CDR1 is MNHEY and CDR2 is SMNVEV (reference sequence). Deletions cut 6 bases from V and 4 bases from J, with 15 bases between. CDR3 size: 14 residues. The CDR3 is CASRWRRGGTEAFF. Written as DNA, the CDR3 is TGTGCCAGCAGATGGCGCCGGGGGGGCACTGAAGCTTTCTTT.

V is TRBV18 and J is TRBJ1-2; possible D gene TRBD1, 6 bases. The length of the CDR3 is 14 residues. The germline V and J ends were trimmed by 3 bases and 0 bases, with 8 bases remaining between them. CDR1 is KGHSH, CDR2 LQKENI, per germline. This CDR3 is CASSPRDTNYGYTF. The CDR3 bases are TGTGCCAGCTCACCCAGGGACACTAACTATGGCTACACCTTC.

A remark on this clone: This sample includes further DNA sequences coding for the same CDR3. The CDR3 region has the DNA TGTGCCAGCAGTTACTCCGGGGGAAGCCAGCCCCAGCATTTT. As protein: CASSYSGGSQPQHF. The V gene is TRBV6-5, the J gene TRBJ1-5; possible D gene TRBD1, 5 bases. Germline V gene data show CDR1 as MNHEY and CDR2 as SVGAGI. V lost 0 bases and J lost 7, with 10 bases in between. The CDR3 loop spans 14 amino acids.

This sequence joins TRBV11-3 and TRBJ1-1, with D possibly TRBD1 on 6 matching bases. CDR1 SGHNT and CDR2 YENEEA come from the germline V gene. V was trimmed by 5 bases and J by 4 bases, leaving 20 bases between them. The CDR3 is 16 residues long. DNA for the CDR3: TGTGCCAGCAGCCCGCCATCAGGGGAAATAGTCACTGAAGCTTTCTTT. Its translation: CASSPPSGEIVTEAFF. Based on the CDR3 plus reference TRBV11-3 and TRBJ1-1, the full variable domain is EAGVVQSPRYKIIEKKQPVAFWCNPISGHNTLYWYLQNLGQGPELLIRYENEEAVDDSQLPKDRFSAERLKGVDSTLKIQPAELGDSAVYLCASSPPSGEIVTEAFFGQGTRLTVV.

The table lists this clone with many counts. The V gene is TRBV11-3, the J gene TRBJ1-1; 9 nucleotides line up with TRBD1. CDR3 length equals 13 residues. The J segment lost 4 bases and the V segment lost 5 bases, leaving 2 bases of the junction unmatched. CDR1 is SGHNT, CDR2 YENEEA, per germline. CDR3 DNA: TGTGCCAGCAGCCGGGACAGGGTCACTGAAGCTTTCTTT. Translation: CASSRDRVTEAFF.

This rearrangement joins TRBV4-1 to TRBJ2-7, with 7 bases lining up with TRBD1. V dropped 1 base and J dropped 2; count of bases not matched to a gene: 5. The CDR3 loop spans 15 amino acids. Germline-derived CDR1 and CDR2 are MGHRA and YSYEKL. Here the CDR3 reads CASSQVAQGTYEQYF. CDR3 nucleotides: TGCGCCAGCAGCCAAGTGGCACAGGGGACCTACGAGCAGTACTTC.

This rearrangement joins TRBV2 to TRBJ1-2; maybe TRBD1 (5 bases). The germline V gene encodes CDR1 SNHLY and CDR2 FYNNEI. V lost 6 bases to trimming and J lost 5 bases, with 10 bases between them. There are 12 residues in the CDR3. The CDR3 is CASSLDRYGYTF. The CDR3, as DNA: TGTGCCAGCAGCTTAGACAGATATGGCTACACCTTC.

The chain has TRBV29-1 and TRBJ1-2; TRBD1 aligns across 8 bases. The CDR3 is made up of 14 amino acids. Trimming cost V 4 bases and J 4 bases; bases outside gene matches: 8. The germline V gene encodes CDR1 SQVTM and CDR2 ANQGSEA. The CDR3 coding sequence is TGCAGCGTTGTAGGAGCAGGGGGCCTCTATGGCTACACCTTC. It specifies CSVVGAGGLYGYTF.

This sequence joins TRBV29-1 and TRBJ2-7; D is perhaps TRBD2 (5 bases). V lost 5 bases and J lost 3, with 8 bases in between. The CDR3 extends over 11 amino acids. CDR1 SQVTM and CDR2 ANQGSEA come from the germline V gene. Written as DNA, the CDR3 is TGCAGCGTTTACAGCGGCTACGAGCAGTACTTC. This translates into CSVYSGYEQYF.

The chain combines TRBV27 with TRBJ2-3; D not certain. Trimming removed 7 bases from V and 0 bases from J, with 23 bases in between. The germline V gene has CDR1 MNHEY and CDR2 SMNVEV (reference sequence). This CDR3 spans 18 amino acids. The CDR3 here is CASTPLMPGDYSTDTQYF. In nucleotides, the CDR3 is TGTGCCAGCACACCCCTCATGCCAGGTGATTATAGCACAGATACGCAGTATTTT.

The chain is built from TRBV19 and TRBJ1-2; 9 bases agree with TRBD1. The J segment lost 8 bases and the V segment lost 5 bases, leaving 6 bases of the junction unmatched. Germline V CDR1 and CDR2: LNHDA, SQIVND (reference sequence). CDR3 length equals 13 residues. The CDR3, as DNA: TGTGCCAGTAGTCCTACAGGGGGCGGAGGCTACACCTTC. Protein sequence: CASSPTGGGGYTF. The full variable domain, rest sourced from reference TRBV19 and TRBJ1-2, is DGGITQSPKYLFRKEGQNVTLSCEQNLNHDAMYWYRQDPGQGLRLIYYSQIVNDFQKGDIAEGYSVSREKKESFPLTVTSAQKNPTAFYLCASSPTGGGGYTFGSGTRLTVV.

The chain is built from TRBV15 and TRBJ2-5; TRBD1 is a possible D gene (5 bases). The CDR3 loop spans 14 amino acids. V was trimmed by 0 bases and J by 6 bases, leaving 11 bases between them. From germline, CDR1 is LNHNV and CDR2 YYDKDF (reference sequence). DNA for the CDR3: TGTGCCACCAGCAGAGAAGGCAGGGATCAGACCCAGTACTTC. Protein: CATSREGRDQTQYF.

CDR3 nucleotide sequence: TGTGCCAGCAGCTCAGGACTTATGAACACCGGGGAGCTGTTTTTT. Translation: CASSSGLMNTGELFF. The rearrangement uses TRBV7-6 and TRBJ2-2; D is possibly TRBD2 (5 bases). V was cut by 4 bases and J by 1 base, with 10 bases left in between. This CDR3 region has 15 residues. Germline V CDR1 and CDR2: SGHVS, FNYEAQ.

The V call is TRBV9, the J call TRBJ1-1; D possibly corresponds to TRBD1 (5 bases). Germline V gene sequence: CDR1 SGDLS, CDR2 YYNGEE. Trimming removed 4 bases from V and 3 bases from J, with 16 bases in between. This CDR3 contains 15 residues. The CDR3 loop reads CASSPWGDRDTEAFF. The CDR3 bases are TGTGCCAGCAGCCCATGGGGGGACCGGGACACTGAAGCTTTCTTT.

The V call is TRBV7-2, the J call TRBJ1-6; maybe TRBD1 (6 bases). Trimming took off 1 base at V and 7 bases at J, with 11 bases between the two ends. The CDR3 contains 15 residues. CDR1 and CDR2 from the germline V gene are SGHTA and FQGNSA. DNA of the CDR3: TGTGCCAGCAGCTTAGAGGGGGTGGGGAATTCACCCCTCCACTTT. Translation gives CASSLEGVGNSPLHF. Full variable domain (remainder filled in from reference TRBV7-2 and TRBJ1-6): GAGVSQSPSNKVTEKGKDVELRCDPISGHTALYWYRQSLGQGLEFLIYFQGNSAPDKSGLPSDRFSAERTGGSVSTLTIQRTQQEDSAVYLCASSLEGVGNSPLHFGNGTRLTVT.

This clone was observed once. This sequence joins TRBV7-3 and TRBJ2-5, with 8 nucleotides matching TRBD2. The CDR3 is 15 amino acids. From germline, CDR1 is SGHTA and CDR2 FQGTGA. After removal of 5 bases from V and 2 bases from J, the junction contained 7 bases not matched to a gene. The CDR3, as DNA: TGTGCCAGCAGCCGCCAGGGACTAGGTCAAGAGACCCAGTACTTC. Protein: CASSRQGLGQETQYF. The whole variable domain, remainder taken from reference TRBV7-3 and TRBJ2-5, is GAGVSQTPSNKVTEKGKYVELRCDPISGHTALYWYRQSLGQGPEFLIYFQGTGAADDSGLPNDRFFAVRPEGSVSTLKIQRTERGDSAVYLCASSRQGLGQETQYFGPGTRLLVL.

This clone showed up just a few times. The chain couples TRBV5-1 to TRBJ1-6; 9 bases are shared with TRBD1. The germline CDR1 and CDR2 sequences are SGHRS and YFSETQ. Losses at the gene ends were 4 bases for V and 2 bases for J; bases not matched to a gene: 4. The CDR3 has 16 residues. CDR3: CASSPDRGAYNSPLHF. The CDR3 DNA reads TGCGCCAGCAGCCCCGACAGGGGGGCCTATAATTCACCCCTCCACTTT.

The rearrangement uses TRBV7-3 and TRBJ1-1; D is undetermined. The CDR3 spans 15 residues. V was pared by 0 bases and J by 5 bases, with 13 bases between. CDR1 SGHTA and CDR2 FQGTGA come from the germline V gene. The CDR3 is CASSLTPGGVTEAFF. Written as DNA, the CDR3 is TGTGCCAGCAGCTTAACCCCAGGCGGGGTAACTGAAGCTTTCTTT.